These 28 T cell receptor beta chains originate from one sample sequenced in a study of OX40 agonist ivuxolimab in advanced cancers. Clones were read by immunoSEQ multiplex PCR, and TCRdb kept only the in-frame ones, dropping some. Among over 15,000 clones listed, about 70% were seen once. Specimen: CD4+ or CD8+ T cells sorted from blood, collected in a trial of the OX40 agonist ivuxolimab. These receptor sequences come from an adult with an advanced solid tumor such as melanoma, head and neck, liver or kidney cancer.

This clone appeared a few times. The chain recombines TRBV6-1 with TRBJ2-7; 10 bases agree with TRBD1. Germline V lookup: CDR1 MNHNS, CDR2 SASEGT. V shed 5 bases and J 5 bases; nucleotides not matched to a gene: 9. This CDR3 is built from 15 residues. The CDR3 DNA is TGTGCCAGCAGTCATCCCGGGACAGGGGTAGACGAGCAGTACTTC. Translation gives CASSHPGTGVDEQYF.

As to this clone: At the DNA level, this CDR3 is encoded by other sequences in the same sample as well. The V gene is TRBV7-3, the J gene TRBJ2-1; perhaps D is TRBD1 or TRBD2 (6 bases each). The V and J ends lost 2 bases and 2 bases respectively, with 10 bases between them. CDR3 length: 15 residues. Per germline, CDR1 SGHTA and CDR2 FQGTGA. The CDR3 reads CASSLYGGPYNEQFF. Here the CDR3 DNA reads TGTGCCAGCAGCTTATATGGGGGGCCCTACAATGAGCAGTTCTTC. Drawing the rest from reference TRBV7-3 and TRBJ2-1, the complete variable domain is GAGVSQTPSNKVTEKGKYVELRCDPISGHTALYWYRQSLGQGPEFLIYFQGTGAADDSGLPNDRFFAVRPEGSVSTLKIQRTERGDSAVYLCASSLYGGPYNEQFFGPGTRLTVL.

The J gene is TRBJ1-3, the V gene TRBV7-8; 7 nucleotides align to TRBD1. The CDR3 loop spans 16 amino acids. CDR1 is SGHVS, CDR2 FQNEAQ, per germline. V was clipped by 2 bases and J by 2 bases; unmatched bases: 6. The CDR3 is CASSLTEGTAGNTIYF. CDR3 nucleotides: TGTGCCAGCAGCTTAACCGAGGGGACAGCTGGAAACACCATATATTTT.

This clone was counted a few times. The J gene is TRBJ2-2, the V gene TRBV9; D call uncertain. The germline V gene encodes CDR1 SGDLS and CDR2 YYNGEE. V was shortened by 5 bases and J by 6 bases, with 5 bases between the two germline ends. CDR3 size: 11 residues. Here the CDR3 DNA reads TGTGCCAGCAGAAACCCCGGGGAGCTGTTTTTT. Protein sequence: CASRNPGELFF.

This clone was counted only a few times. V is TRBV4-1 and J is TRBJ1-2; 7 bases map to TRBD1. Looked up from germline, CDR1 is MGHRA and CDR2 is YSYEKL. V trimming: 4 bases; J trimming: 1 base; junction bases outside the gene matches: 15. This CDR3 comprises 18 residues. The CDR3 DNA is TGCGCCAGCAGCCCTCTCTTCTCCCAGGGGGATTATAACTATGGCTACACCTTC. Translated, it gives CASSPLFSQGDYNYGYTF.

The CDR3 region is CASSLLAGVETQYF. The CDR3, as DNA: TGTGCCAGCAGTTTACTAGCGGGAGTAGAGACCCAGTACTTC. This chain connects TRBV28 to TRBJ2-5; 10 bases line up with TRBD2. Germline CDR1 and CDR2: MDHEN and SYDVKM. With 2 bases clipped from V and 4 bases from J, the junction kept 1 base outside the gene matches. The CDR3 extends over 14 amino acids.

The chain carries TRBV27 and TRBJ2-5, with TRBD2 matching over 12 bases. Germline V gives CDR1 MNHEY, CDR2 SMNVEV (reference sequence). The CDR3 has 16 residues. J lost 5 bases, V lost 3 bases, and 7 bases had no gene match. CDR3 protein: CASSLTSGRYRETQYF. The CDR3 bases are TGTGCCAGCAGTTTGACTAGCGGGAGATATCGGGAGACCCAGTACTTC.

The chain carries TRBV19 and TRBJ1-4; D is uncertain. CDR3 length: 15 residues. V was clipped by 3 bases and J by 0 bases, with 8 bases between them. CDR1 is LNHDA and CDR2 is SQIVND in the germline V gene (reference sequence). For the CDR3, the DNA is TGTGCCAGTAGTATGGCTGATGCAACTAATGAAAAACTGTTTTTT. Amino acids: CASSMADATNEKLFF.

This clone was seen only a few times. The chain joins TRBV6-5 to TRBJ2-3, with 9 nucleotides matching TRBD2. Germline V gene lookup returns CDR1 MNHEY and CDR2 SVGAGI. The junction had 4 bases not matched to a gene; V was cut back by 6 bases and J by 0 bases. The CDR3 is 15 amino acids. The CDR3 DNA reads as TGTGCCAGCAGCCTCACTAGCGGGAGCACAGATACGCAGTATTTT. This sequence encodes CASSLTSGSTDTQYF.

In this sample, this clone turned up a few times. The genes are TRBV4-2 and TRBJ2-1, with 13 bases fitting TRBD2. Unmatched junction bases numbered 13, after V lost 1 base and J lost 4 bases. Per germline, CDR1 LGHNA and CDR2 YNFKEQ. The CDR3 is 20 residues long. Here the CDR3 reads CASSQVQGLAGVIGYNEQFF. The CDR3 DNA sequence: TGTGCCAGCAGCCAAGTTCAAGGACTAGCGGGAGTAATTGGGTACAATGAGCAGTTCTTC.

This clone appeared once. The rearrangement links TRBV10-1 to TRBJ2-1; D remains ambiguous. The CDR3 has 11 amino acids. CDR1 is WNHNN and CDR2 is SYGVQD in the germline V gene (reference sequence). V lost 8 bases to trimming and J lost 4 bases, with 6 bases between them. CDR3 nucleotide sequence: TGCGCCAGCGGGTTTTACAATGAGCAGTTCTTC. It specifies CASGFYNEQFF.

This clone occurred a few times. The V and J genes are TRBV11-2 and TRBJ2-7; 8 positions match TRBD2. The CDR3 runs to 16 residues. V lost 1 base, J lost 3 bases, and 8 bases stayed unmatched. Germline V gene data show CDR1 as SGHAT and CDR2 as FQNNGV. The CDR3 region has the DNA TGTGCCAGCAGCTTAGGGGCTAGCGGGCGACTCTACGAGCAGTACTTC. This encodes CASSLGASGRLYEQYF.

The DNA for the CDR3 is TGTGCCAGCAGCGGTAAGGGGGCAACCGGGGAGCTGTTTTTT. This codes for CASSGKGATGELFF. J is TRBJ2-2 and V is TRBV9; 7 nucleotides agree with TRBD1. The germline gives CDR1 SGDLS, CDR2 YYNGEE. The CDR3 spans 14 residues. The V and J ends lost 3 bases and 5 bases, in that order; junction bases with no gene match: 4.

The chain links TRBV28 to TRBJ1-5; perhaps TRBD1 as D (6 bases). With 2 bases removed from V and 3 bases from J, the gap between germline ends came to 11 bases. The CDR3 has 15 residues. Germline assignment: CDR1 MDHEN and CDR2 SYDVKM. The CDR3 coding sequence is TGTGCCAGCAGTTTAGGCAGGGGATTCAATCAGCCCCAGCATTTT. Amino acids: CASSLGRGFNQPQHF.

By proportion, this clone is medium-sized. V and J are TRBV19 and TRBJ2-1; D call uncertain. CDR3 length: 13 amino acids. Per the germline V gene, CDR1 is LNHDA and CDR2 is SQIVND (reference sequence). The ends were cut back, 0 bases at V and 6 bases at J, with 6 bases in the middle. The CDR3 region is CASSIDLGNEQFF. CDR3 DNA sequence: TGTGCCAGTAGTATAGATCTGGGCAATGAGCAGTTCTTC.

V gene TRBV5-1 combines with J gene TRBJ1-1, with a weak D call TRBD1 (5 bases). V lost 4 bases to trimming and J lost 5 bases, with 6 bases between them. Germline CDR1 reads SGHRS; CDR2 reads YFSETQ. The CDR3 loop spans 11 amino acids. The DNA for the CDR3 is TGCGCCAGCAGCGGGGGGACTGAAGCTTTCTTT. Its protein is CASSGGTEAFF.

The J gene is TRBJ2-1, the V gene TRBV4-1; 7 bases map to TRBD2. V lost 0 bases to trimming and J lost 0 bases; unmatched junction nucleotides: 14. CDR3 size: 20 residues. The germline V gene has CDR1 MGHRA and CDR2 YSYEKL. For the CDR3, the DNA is TGCGCCAGCAGCCAAGAAGGCCGGGAGGTACTACCCATCTCCTACAATGAGCAGTTCTTC. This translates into CASSQEGREVLPISYNEQFF.

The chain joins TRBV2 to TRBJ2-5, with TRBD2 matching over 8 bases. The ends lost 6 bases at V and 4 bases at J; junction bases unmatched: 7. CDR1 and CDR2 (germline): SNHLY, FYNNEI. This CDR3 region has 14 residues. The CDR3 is CASSGTSGAETQYF. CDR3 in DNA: TGTGCCAGCAGCGGGACTAGTGGGGCAGAGACCCAGTACTTC.

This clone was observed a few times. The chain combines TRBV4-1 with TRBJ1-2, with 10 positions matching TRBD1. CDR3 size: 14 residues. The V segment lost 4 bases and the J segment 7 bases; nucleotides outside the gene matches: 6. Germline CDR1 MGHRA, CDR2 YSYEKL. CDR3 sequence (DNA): TGCGCCAGCAGCCGACAGGGGGCTACTCTTGGCTACACCTTC. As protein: CASSRQGATLGYTF.

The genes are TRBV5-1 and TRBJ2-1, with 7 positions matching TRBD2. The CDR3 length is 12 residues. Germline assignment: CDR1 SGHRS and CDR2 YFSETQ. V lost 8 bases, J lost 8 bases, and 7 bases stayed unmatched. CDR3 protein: CASRRESYEQFF. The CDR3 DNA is TGCGCCAGTCGGCGGGAGTCCTATGAGCAGTTCTTC.

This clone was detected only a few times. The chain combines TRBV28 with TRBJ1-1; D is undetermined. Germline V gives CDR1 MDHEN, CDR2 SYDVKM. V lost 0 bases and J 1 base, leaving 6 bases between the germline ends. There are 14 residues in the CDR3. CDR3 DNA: TGTGCCAGCAGTTTATGGGGCGGGAACACTGAAGCTTTCTTT. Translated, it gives CASSLWGGNTEAFF. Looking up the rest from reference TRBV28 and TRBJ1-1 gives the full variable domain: DVKVTQSSRYLVKRTGEKVFLECVQDMDHENMFWYRQDPGLGLRLIYFSYDVKMKEKGDIPEGYSVSREKKERFSLILESASTNQTSMYLCASSLWGGNTEAFFGQGTRLTVV.

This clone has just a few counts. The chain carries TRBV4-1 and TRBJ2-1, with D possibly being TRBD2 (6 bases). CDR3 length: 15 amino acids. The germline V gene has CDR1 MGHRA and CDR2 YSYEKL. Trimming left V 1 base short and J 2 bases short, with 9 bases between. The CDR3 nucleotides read TGCGCCAGCAGCCAAGTGGAGGGGACCTACAATGAGCAGTTCTTC. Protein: CASSQVEGTYNEQFF.

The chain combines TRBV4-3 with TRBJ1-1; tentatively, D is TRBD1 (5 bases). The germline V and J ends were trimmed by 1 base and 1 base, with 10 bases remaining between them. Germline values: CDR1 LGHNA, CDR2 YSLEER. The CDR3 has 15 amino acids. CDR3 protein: CASSQAGTENTEAFF. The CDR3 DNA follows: TGCGCCAGCAGCCAAGCCGGGACGGAGAACACTGAAGCTTTCTTT.

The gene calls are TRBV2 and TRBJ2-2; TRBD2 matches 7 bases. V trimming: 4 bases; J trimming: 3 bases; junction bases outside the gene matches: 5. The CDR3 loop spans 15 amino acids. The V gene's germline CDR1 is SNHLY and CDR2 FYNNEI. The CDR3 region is CASSGEGLDTGELFF. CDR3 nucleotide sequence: TGTGCCAGCAGTGGGGAGGGATTGGACACCGGGGAGCTGTTTTTT.

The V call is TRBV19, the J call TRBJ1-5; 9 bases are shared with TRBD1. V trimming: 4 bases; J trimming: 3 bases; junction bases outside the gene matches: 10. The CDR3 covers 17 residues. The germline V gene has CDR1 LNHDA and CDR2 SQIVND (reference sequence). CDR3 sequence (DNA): TGTGCCAGTAGTACTTACCGGGACAGGGATTACAATCAGCCCCAGCATTTT. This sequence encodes CASSTYRDRDYNQPQHF.

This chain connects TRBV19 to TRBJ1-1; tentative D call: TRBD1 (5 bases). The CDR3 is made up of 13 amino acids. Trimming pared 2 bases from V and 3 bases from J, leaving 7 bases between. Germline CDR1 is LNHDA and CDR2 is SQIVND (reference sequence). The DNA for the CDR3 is TGTGCCAGTAGTATATGGGGGGACACTGAAGCTTTCTTT. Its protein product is CASSIWGDTEAFF. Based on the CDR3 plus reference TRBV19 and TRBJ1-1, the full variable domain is DGGITQSPKYLFRKEGQNVTLSCEQNLNHDAMYWYRQDPGQGLRLIYYSQIVNDFQKGDIAEGYSVSREKKESFPLTVTSAQKNPTAFYLCASSIWGDTEAFFGQGTRLTVV.

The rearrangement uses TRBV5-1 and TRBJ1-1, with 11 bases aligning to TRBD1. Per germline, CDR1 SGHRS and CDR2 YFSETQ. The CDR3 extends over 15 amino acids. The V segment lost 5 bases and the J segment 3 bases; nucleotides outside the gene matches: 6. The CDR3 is CASSWTGGVDTEAFF. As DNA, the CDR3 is TGCGCCAGCAGTTGGACAGGGGGCGTGGACACTGAAGCTTTCTTT.

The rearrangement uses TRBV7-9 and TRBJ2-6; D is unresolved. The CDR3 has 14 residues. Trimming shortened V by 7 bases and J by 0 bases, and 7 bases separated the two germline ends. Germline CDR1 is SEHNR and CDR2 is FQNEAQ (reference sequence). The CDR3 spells CASTHPSGANVLTF. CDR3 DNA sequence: TGTGCCAGCACCCACCCCTCTGGGGCCAACGTCCTGACTTTC.